One and the same sample provided the 10 T cell receptor beta chains below, sequenced in a study of T-cell reconstitution after alpha-beta-depleted transplantation in children (dated by TCRdb to the mid-2010s). According to the study, the label for this sample's treatment or condition signals: allogeneic hematopoietic cell transplantation with graft depleted of TCRalphabeta T cells and CD19 B cells. Library preparation used PCR. Sequenced using an Illumina HiSeq 2500. Molecular barcoding was employed in the preparation of TCR libraries, with unique molecular identifiers being used to normalize TCRbeta repertoire quantification. The raw public reads went through TCRdb reprocessing: fastp at Q25, MiXCR clone calling, in-frame beta chains kept. Entries that share a CDR3 protein sequence are merged under the most common genes and DNA. This sample is represented by around 960,000 distinct CDR3 sequences; about 29% of them were singletons. The ten largest clonotypes hold over 25% of the sample.

Source: PBMCs, mostly from graft donor cells, taken 360 days after TCRalphabeta/CD19-depleted stem cell transplant. Receptors were obtained from a boy in the first two years of life who had a stem cell transplant for SCID, so the T cells may come from the graft donor.

This clonotype was seen more than once but under ten times. V usage is TRBV20-1 and J usage is TRBJ2-4, with D maybe TRBD2 (6 bases). Germline-derived CDR1 and CDR2 are DFQATT and SNEGSKA (reference sequence). V was shortened by 5 bases and J by 6 bases, with 17 bases between the two germline ends. The CDR3 extends over 14 amino acids. The CDR3 bases are TGCAGTGCTTGGGGACTCCTAAAAGGAAACATTCAGTACTTC. It specifies CSAWGLLKGNIQYF.

This clonotype was recorded a few times. The chain links TRBV27 to TRBJ2-1; no firm D call. V was pared by 3 bases and J by 7 bases, with 19 bases between. Germline V CDR1 and CDR2: MNHEY, SMNVEV (reference sequence). The CDR3 length is 16 residues. The CDR3 here is CASSFWPWQPWNEQFF. DNA for the CDR3: TGTGCCAGCAGTTTTTGGCCCTGGCAGCCCTGGAATGAGCAGTTCTTC.

This sequence joins TRBV5-1 and TRBJ2-4; 9 bases line up with TRBD1. The CDR3 contains 15 residues. V was clipped by 0 bases and J by 5 bases; unmatched bases: 3. Germline CDR1 reads SGHRS; CDR2 reads YFSETQ. In DNA form, the CDR3 reads TGCGCCAGCAGCTTGGCGAGGACAGGGGAAAACATTCAGTACTTC. It specifies CASSLARTGENIQYF.

The V and J genes are TRBV6-1 and TRBJ1-2, with D unclear. Trimming pared 3 bases from V and 2 bases from J, leaving 10 bases between. Germline V gene sequence: CDR1 MNHNS, CDR2 SASEGT. The CDR3 has 14 amino acids. The CDR3 loop is CASSEGRPNYGYTF. The CDR3 DNA sequence: TGTGCCAGCAGTGAGGGCCGGCCCAACTATGGCTACACCTTC.

This clonotype was found many times. The chain recombines TRBV28 with TRBJ2-5; perhaps D is TRBD1 or TRBD2 (7 bases each). Germline values: CDR1 MDHEN, CDR2 SYDVKM. The CDR3 is 15 residues long. V lost 6 bases, J lost 2 bases, and 16 bases lay in between. This CDR3 reads CASSSTGRDQETQYF. In DNA form, the CDR3 reads TGTGCCAGCAGCTCGACAGGGAGGGATCAAGAGACCCAGTACTTC.

The chain uses TRBV27 and TRBJ1-5, with 9 bases fitting TRBD1. The CDR3 runs to 18 residues. Germline assignment: CDR1 MNHEY and CDR2 SMNVEV (reference sequence). Trimming cost V 5 bases and J 2 bases; bases outside gene matches: 13. The CDR3 sequence is CASSPKGQGNMGNQPQHF. In nucleotides, the CDR3 is TGTGCCAGCAGTCCGAAGGGACAGGGAAATATGGGCAATCAGCCCCAGCATTTT.

The J gene is TRBJ2-5, the V gene TRBV20-1; 7 bases are shared with TRBD1. CDR1 DFQATT and CDR2 SNEGSKA come from the germline V gene (reference sequence). The CDR3 runs to 13 residues. Trimming removed 3 bases from V and 5 bases from J; junction bases left unmatched: 6. Here the CDR3 reads CSASLTGLETQYF. CDR3 sequence (DNA): TGCAGTGCTAGCTTGACAGGGCTGGAGACCCAGTACTTC.

The chain's CDR3 is CASSSEFYGYTF. The CDR3 DNA is TGTGCCAGCAGCTCAGAATTTTATGGCTACACCTTC. This chain links TRBV11-2 with TRBJ1-2; D gene uncertain. The CDR3 loop spans 12 amino acids. Trimming left V 4 bases short and J 5 bases short, with 8 bases between. Germline CDR1 and CDR2: SGHAT and FQNNGV.

The sample holds a few counts of this clonotype. The rearrangement joins TRBV10-3 to TRBJ2-1; D possibly corresponds to TRBD2 (6 bases). CDR1 is ENHRY, CDR2 SYGVKD, per germline. The CDR3 has 14 residues. Trimming took 5 bases from V and 0 from J, leaving 8 bases between them. DNA of the CDR3: TGTGCCATCAGTCGACTAGGCTCCTACAATGAGCAGTTCTTC. The encoded protein is CAISRLGSYNEQFF.

V gene TRBV5-5 combines with J gene TRBJ2-3, with D hard to call. Germline CDR1 reads SGHKS; CDR2 reads YYEKEE (reference sequence). The CDR3 is 17 residues long. The germline V and J ends were trimmed by 2 bases and 0 bases, with 16 bases remaining between them. The CDR3 nucleotides read TGTGCCAGCAGCTTAATCTGGGCCCTCCTTAGCACAGATACGCAGTATTTT. This codes for CASSLIWALLSTDTQYF.